The entry below gives a single T cell receptor beta chain sequence along with its context. Antigen: not known. These data are taken from a study of CD8 T cell repertoires and HIV-1 epitope variants. Clones were read by immunoSEQ multiplex PCR, and TCRdb kept only the in-frame ones, dropping some. This table holds 2,500 to 4,000 clones, roughly 63% found once. Trimming removed 5 bases from V and 3 bases from J, with 11 bases in between. The CDR3 extends over 14 amino acids. Germline assignment: CDR1 SGHVS and CDR2 FQNEAQ. This receptor was taken from a male donor with HIV. Specimen: cultured CD8+ T cells derived from PBMCs. This chain connects TRBV7-8 to TRBJ1-5; D is unclear. The CDR3 DNA is TGTGCCAGCAGCCAGTCCGGGAACAATCAGCCCCAGCATTTT. It codes for CASSQSGNNQPQHF.